These 27 T cell receptor beta chains were all obtained from the same sample, sequenced in a study of blood T cells in healthy people across ages. The use of a sample-barcoded 5' primer and a J-beta primer mix characterized a second PCR of 7 to 11 cycles. One entry per CDR3 protein results from TCRdb running MiXCR on the 5' RACE reads. The sample lists around 2 million distinct CDR3 sequences, about two fifths occurring once. The sequenced sample consisted of blood. These receptors originate from a human donor in good health.

This clonotype occurred a few times. The chain carries TRBV6-1 and TRBJ1-1; no clear D gene. This CDR3 is 12 amino acids long. Germline assignment: CDR1 MNHNS and CDR2 SASEGT. Trimming left V 3 bases short and J 6 bases short, with 8 bases between. The CDR3, as DNA: TGTGCCAGCAGTGAGCGGCAGCCTGAAGCTTTCTTT. Protein: CASSERQPEAFF.

V usage is TRBV10-3 and J usage is TRBJ1-1; D might be TRBD1 (5 bases). Germline-derived CDR1 and CDR2 are ENHRY and SYGVKD. V was shortened by 6 bases and J by 1 base, with 21 bases between the two germline ends. The CDR3 has 17 residues. The chain's CDR3 is CAIRTGTGGVKNTEAFF. The CDR3 bases are TGTGCCATCAGGACTGGGACGGGTGGGGTTAAGAACACTGAAGCTTTCTTT.

This clonotype showed up many times. The chain carries TRBV6-5 and TRBJ2-7; the D gene could be TRBD1 or TRBD2 (5 bases each). The CDR3 is 12 amino acids. V was shortened by 10 bases and J by 2 bases, with 12 bases between the two germline ends. In germline, CDR1 is MNHEY, CDR2 SVGAGI. The CDR3 loop is CATRDGPYEQYF. CDR3 nucleotides: TGTGCCACACGGGACGGTCCCTACGAGCAGTACTTC.

This clonotype was detected only a few times. The rearrangement joins TRBV30 to TRBJ2-6, with 7 bases fitting TRBD2. The germline CDR1 and CDR2 sequences are GTSNPN and SVGIG (reference sequence). The CDR3 length is 16 residues. The V and J ends lost 1 base and 1 base, in that order; junction bases with no gene match: 4. The DNA for the CDR3 is TGTGCCTGGAGTGAGGGAGCGGGGTCTGGGGCCAACGTCCTGACTTTC. Protein sequence: CAWSEGAGSGANVLTF.

The chain employs TRBV7-8 and TRBJ2-7, with D hard to call. V lost 3 bases and J lost 3, with 12 bases in between. Germline-derived CDR1 and CDR2 are SGHVS and FQNEAQ. The CDR3 is made up of 14 amino acids. CDR3 amino acids: CASSFIDRRYEQYF. The CDR3 coding sequence is TGTGCCAGCAGCTTCATAGACCGTCGCTACGAGCAGTACTTC.

The chain links TRBV7-9 to TRBJ2-1; D is unresolved. CDR1 is SEHNR and CDR2 is FQNEAQ in the germline V gene (reference sequence). CDR3 size: 16 residues. V lost 5 bases to trimming and J lost 9 bases, with 23 bases between them. The CDR3 loop reads CASSLNPAAPIPEQFF. The CDR3 nucleotides read TGTGCCAGCAGCCTGAACCCGGCCGCCCCGATCCCTGAGCAGTTCTTC.

The V and J genes are TRBV13 and TRBJ2-6; D remains ambiguous. Germline V gene lookup returns CDR1 PRHDT and CDR2 FYEKMQ (reference sequence). V was trimmed by 1 base and J by 0 bases, leaving 10 bases between them. CDR3 size: 17 residues. The DNA for the CDR3 is TGTGCCAGCAGCTTAGAGGTCGGCTACTCTGGGGCCAACGTCCTGACTTTC. Its translation is CASSLEVGYSGANVLTF.

The table lists this clonotype with a few counts. V usage is TRBV4-1 and J usage is TRBJ1-2; D call uncertain. This CDR3 is 15 amino acids long. V lost 1 base and J 4 bases, leaving 13 bases between the germline ends. Germline V lookup: CDR1 MGHRA, CDR2 YSYEKL. The CDR3 DNA reads as TGCGCCAGCAGCCAAGGAGCCCGGAAGGGCTATGGCTACACCTTC. Its translation is CASSQGARKGYGYTF.

The chain joins TRBV5-5 to TRBJ1-6, with a weak D call TRBD1 (5 bases). Trimming stripped 0 bases from V and 2 bases from J, with 9 bases between. Per germline, CDR1 SGHKS and CDR2 YYEKEE (reference sequence). This CDR3 region has 16 residues. DNA of the CDR3: TGTGCCAGCAGCTTGGAGCAGGGTCCCTATAATTCACCCCTCCACTTT. As protein: CASSLEQGPYNSPLHF.

This clonotype was counted a few times. The chain carries TRBV5-5 and TRBJ2-7; D not resolved. Germline V gives CDR1 SGHKS, CDR2 YYEKEE (reference sequence). CDR3 length equals 15 residues. The V end was cut by 4 bases, the J end by 0 bases, with 14 bases between. This chain's CDR3 is CASSTTEPGSYEQYF. The CDR3, as DNA: TGTGCCAGCAGCACGACCGAACCGGGCTCCTACGAGCAGTACTTC.

The rearrangement joins TRBV20-1 to TRBJ1-1; D unresolved. The CDR3 contains 13 residues. Trimming stripped 5 bases from V and 0 bases from J, with 10 bases between. Germline V gene lookup returns CDR1 DFQATT and CDR2 SNEGSKA (reference sequence). The CDR3 is CSAPTGLNTEAFF. DNA for the CDR3: TGCAGTGCTCCGACGGGCTTGAACACTGAAGCTTTCTTT.

This clonotype has a handful of counts. The rearrangement joins TRBV6-1 to TRBJ2-1, with unresolved D. The V and J ends lost 5 bases and 8 bases respectively, with 19 bases between them. There are 15 residues in the CDR3. From germline, CDR1 is MNHNS and CDR2 SASEGT. Here the CDR3 reads CASSKGRLPGDEQFF. The CDR3 DNA reads as TGTGCCAGCAGTAAGGGTAGGCTCCCTGGGGATGAGCAGTTCTTC.

Only a few counts were recorded for this clonotype. This sequence joins TRBV24-1 and TRBJ2-7, with D perhaps being TRBD1 or TRBD2 (5 bases each). The closer fit of TRBJ2-5 to the DNA end suggests the J call may be wrong. Germline V gene sequence: CDR1 KGHDR, CDR2 SFDVKD. The CDR3 consists of 15 residues. CDR3 nucleotides: TGTGCCACCAGTGACCCCCTCGGGGCAGGGGAGACCCAGTACTTC. Its protein product is CATSDPLGAGETQYF.

V usage is TRBV7-9 and J usage is TRBJ1-4, with a possible D match to TRBD1 (6 bases). Looked up from germline, CDR1 is SEHNR and CDR2 is FQNEAQ (reference sequence). V lost 4 bases and J lost 10, with 22 bases in between. The CDR3 is 16 amino acids. CDR3 DNA: TGTGCCAGCAGCTCCCTTGGGGGCCAGGCGGTTACAAAACTGTTTTTT. Translation: CASSSLGGQAVTKLFF.

This clonotype has only a few counts. This chain joins TRBV7-2 and TRBJ2-3; D possibly matches TRBD1 or TRBD2 (5 bases each). The CDR3 is 16 residues long. Per germline, CDR1 SGHTA and CDR2 FQGNSA. Trimming shortened V by 3 bases and J by 4 bases, and 17 bases separated the two germline ends. The CDR3 DNA follows: TGTGCCAGCAGCTTTGGGGGTGCTAGTTCCGCAGATACGCAGTATTTT. Its protein product is CASSFGGASSADTQYF.

The CDR3 nucleotides read TGTGCCAGCAGCCCGGGACAGGGGCCGATGAGAACGCAGTATTTT. Its protein product is CASSPGQGPMRTQYF. The chain employs TRBV11-2 and TRBJ2-3; 10 bases map to TRBD1. There are 15 residues in the CDR3. Unmatched junction bases numbered 11, after V lost 5 bases and J lost 9 bases. In germline, CDR1 is SGHAT, CDR2 FQNNGV.

This chain joins TRBV15 and TRBJ2-1, with D unclear. The CDR3 extends over 16 amino acids. Germline loops: CDR1 LNHNV, CDR2 YYDKDF (reference sequence). V lost 5 bases to trimming and J lost 2 bases, with 16 bases between them. CDR3 region: CATSDPASEAYNEQFF. DNA of the CDR3: TGTGCCACCAGCGACCCTGCGTCTGAAGCCTACAATGAGCAGTTCTTC.

This clonotype has a count of ten or more. This chain joins TRBV7-3 and TRBJ2-5, with 9 bases aligning to TRBD2. The CDR3 spans 16 residues. V shed 3 bases, J shed 5 bases, and the junction held 10 bases outside the gene matches. Germline V gene sequence: CDR1 SGHTA, CDR2 FQGTGA. This CDR3 reads CASSFAGGLHRETQYF. The CDR3 DNA is TGTGCCAGCAGCTTCGCGGGGGGGCTTCACCGGGAGACCCAGTACTTC.

The rearrangement joins TRBV20-1 to TRBJ1-5; no clear D. Per the germline V gene, CDR1 is DFQATT and CDR2 is SNEGSKA (reference sequence). Trimming removed 4 bases at V and 1 base at J, with 11 bases between. This CDR3 contains 14 residues. The CDR3 DNA reads TGCAGTGCTACAGAAAGTATGAGCAATCAGCCCCAGCATTTT. It codes for CSATESMSNQPQHF.

This clonotype has a count of ten or more. The chain combines TRBV9 with TRBJ2-1, with a possible D match to TRBD2 (5 bases). Germline V gene sequence: CDR1 SGDLS, CDR2 YYNGEE. The CDR3 loop spans 15 amino acids. V gave up 4 bases and J gave up 3 bases, with 14 bases separating them. The CDR3 bases are TGTGCCAGCAGCACCAGCGGAACCTTCTACAATGAGCAGTTCTTC. Translated: CASSTSGTFYNEQFF.

The rearrangement uses TRBV6-5 and TRBJ2-3; 7 bases match TRBD2. The V and J ends lost 2 bases and 2 bases, in that order; junction bases with no gene match: 7. The germline gives CDR1 MNHEY, CDR2 SVGAGI. This CDR3 is 16 amino acids long. CDR3 region: CASSYTTAGATDTQYF. The DNA of the CDR3 is TGTGCCAGCAGTTACACTACCGCGGGAGCCACAGATACGCAGTATTTT.

This clonotype occurred a few times. The chain employs TRBV30 and TRBJ2-1; D remains ambiguous. V lost 4 bases to trimming and J lost 1 base, with 8 bases between them. CDR1 and CDR2 from the germline V gene are GTSNPN and SVGIG (reference sequence). The CDR3 is 13 amino acids. The CDR3 bases are TGTGCCTGGACTGATTCTTCCTACAATGAGCAGTTCTTC. Translation gives CAWTDSSYNEQFF.

V is TRBV12-3 or TRBV12-4 and J is TRBJ1-2; TRBD1 matches at 7 bases. This CDR3 spans 13 amino acids. After removal of 6 bases from V and 6 bases from J, the junction contained 7 bases not matched to a gene. The CDR3, as DNA: TGTGCCAGCAGCCAAGGACAGGCTGATGGCTACACCTTC. The encoded protein is CASSQGQADGYTF.

This clonotype was seen only a few times. Its ends do not fully match the called genes, so a read error is possible. CDR3 DNA: TGTACCAGCAGTTTAGCGCCGCGGGACGTCTGGTCCTTGAACTATGGCTACACCTTC. Residues: CTSSLAPRDVWSLNYGYTF. The V call is TRBV12-3 or TRBV12-4, the J call TRBJ1-2; D is possibly TRBD1 (5 bases). The CDR3 length is 19 residues.

This rearrangement joins TRBV6-5 to TRBJ1-6; the D is unclear. Germline CDR1 MNHEY, CDR2 SVGAGI. With 2 bases removed from V and 10 bases from J, the gap between germline ends came to 15 bases. This CDR3 contains 15 residues. CDR3 nucleotide sequence: TGTGCCAGCAGTTACACGGGCCAATCGGGGTCACCCCTCCACTTT. Protein: CASSYTGQSGSPLHF.

The count of this clonotype is one. The gene calls are TRBV27 and TRBJ2-3; TRBD1 or TRBD2 may be the D gene (5 bases each). CDR1 MNHEY and CDR2 SMNVEV come from the germline V gene (reference sequence). CDR3 size: 16 residues. Trimming took off 4 bases at V and 0 bases at J, with 14 bases between the two ends. CDR3 sequence: CASSSPTAASTDTQYF. DNA for the CDR3: TGTGCCAGCAGTTCACCGACAGCGGCTAGCACAGATACGCAGTATTTT.

The chain has TRBV29-1 and TRBJ1-1; D unresolved. Germline CDR1 SQVTM, CDR2 ANQGSEA. There are 13 residues in the CDR3. The V and J ends lost 4 bases and 4 bases respectively, with 13 bases between them. The CDR3 coding sequence is TGCAGCGTTGTTCCCCCTTTGGCCACTGAAGCTTTCTTT. Amino acids: CSVVPPLATEAFF.